The 31 T cell receptor beta chains presented below share a single source sample, sequenced in a study of CD8+CD57+ T cells in acquired aplastic anemia. Profiling of TCR beta VDJ combinations and CDR3 sequences used genomic DNA as template. Via MiXCR, TCRdb re-called the reads, giving one row per CDR3 protein. The table lists about 100,000 distinct CDR3 sequences, around 50% of them singletons. Sequencing was done on a sample of sorted CD4+, CD8+, or CD8+CD57+ T cells (not recorded which) from PBMCs. Source of these receptors: a human donor in good health, serving as a control.

V usage is TRBV7-8 and J usage is TRBJ1-2; no clear D gene. The CDR3 spans 14 residues. Trimming cost V 7 bases and J 7 bases, with 19 bases left between them. Germline V gene lookup returns CDR1 SGHVS and CDR2 FQNEAQ. The DNA for the CDR3 is TGTGCCAGCATCCCCGGTGGGCAGGAGGGTGGCTACACCTTC. This sequence encodes CASIPGGQEGGYTF.

This clonotype was counted at least ten times. The chain uses TRBV19 and TRBJ1-4, with a weak D call TRBD1 (6 bases). Germline values: CDR1 LNHDA, CDR2 SQIVND (reference sequence). Trimming removed 8 bases from V and 8 bases from J, with 12 bases in between. This CDR3 spans 12 amino acids. The CDR3 DNA sequence: TGTGCCAGTGAGGGGGATGCGGAAAAACTGTTTTTT. Encoded protein: CASEGDAEKLFF.

This clonotype was counted a few times. The V and J genes are TRBV9 and TRBJ1-1; the match to TRBD1 covers 7 bases. Germline V CDR1 and CDR2: SGDLS, YYNGEE. V was pared by 3 bases and J by 2 bases, with 13 bases of the junction left unmatched. The length of the CDR3 is 17 residues. The CDR3 region has the DNA TGTGCCAGCAGCGGGGGGGACCGACAGGGAGGAAACACTGAAGCTTTCTTT. As protein: CASSGGDRQGGNTEAFF.

This clonotype came up many times. This chain links TRBV20-1 with TRBJ2-3; D remains ambiguous. The V gene lost 7 bases and the J gene lost 2 bases, with 25 bases spanning the gap. The CDR3 sequence is 17 residues long. Germline CDR1 reads DFQATT; CDR2 reads SNEGSKA (reference sequence). The CDR3 is CSGKTFEAAPLTDTQYF. The CDR3 DNA sequence: TGCAGTGGCAAGACCTTTGAGGCGGCCCCCCTCACAGATACGCAGTATTTT.

The rearrangement joins TRBV10-3 to TRBJ2-7; 10 positions match TRBD2. J gave up 2 bases and V 6 bases, and 7 bases lay outside the gene matches. Germline loops: CDR1 ENHRY, CDR2 SYGVKD. The CDR3 loop spans 15 amino acids. CDR3 residues: CAISRQRGGTYEQYF. In DNA form, the CDR3 reads TGTGCCATCAGCCGGCAGCGGGGGGGAACCTACGAGCAGTACTTC.

This clonotype was seen a handful of times. The chain links TRBV15 to TRBJ2-7, with TRBD2 identical over 7 bases. V lost 9 bases and J lost 7; bases outside the gene matches: 15. Germline-derived CDR1 and CDR2 are LNHNV and YYDKDF (reference sequence). The CDR3 totals 14 residues. The CDR3 nucleotides are TGTGCCACAGCTAACCTGGGAGGGATGGGAGAGCAGTACTTC. Translation: CATANLGGMGEQYF.

This clonotype has a count of ten or more. The chain recombines TRBV7-3 with TRBJ2-1; the D gene is possibly TRBD2 (7 bases). The CDR3 runs to 15 residues. Per the germline V gene, CDR1 is SGHTA and CDR2 is FQGTGA. With 4 bases removed from V and 4 bases from J, the gap between germline ends came to 14 bases. The CDR3: CASSSAGGRYNEQFF. The CDR3 DNA reads TGTGCCAGCAGCTCCGCCGGGGGGCGTTACAATGAGCAGTTCTTC.

V and J are TRBV24-1 and TRBJ1-2, with no clear D. The length of the CDR3 is 13 residues. Germline V gene data show CDR1 as KGHDR and CDR2 as SFDVKD. Trimming left V 7 bases short and J 6 bases short, with 14 bases between. The DNA of the CDR3 is TGTGCCACCAGGCCCTCGGGGAAGGATGGCTACACCTTC. It specifies CATRPSGKDGYTF.

The chain uses TRBV9 and TRBJ2-7; 7 bases are shared with TRBD1. J was trimmed by 1 base and V by 4 bases; bases with no gene match: 11. Germline-derived CDR1 and CDR2 are SGDLS and YYNGEE. The CDR3 is 16 residues long. DNA for the CDR3: TGTGCCAGCAGCCAAGCGTCCGGGACAGAGTCCTACGAGCAGTACTTC. Its translation: CASSQASGTESYEQYF.

The chain links TRBV15 to TRBJ1-6; unclear D gene. Germline V lookup: CDR1 LNHNV, CDR2 YYDKDF (reference sequence). V was pared by 2 bases and J by 8 bases, with 4 bases between. The CDR3 loop spans 12 amino acids. The CDR3 loop is CATSRPDSPLHF. CDR3 DNA sequence: TGTGCCACCAGCAGACCTGATTCACCCCTCCACTTT.

This clonotype has ten or more counts. The chain combines TRBV5-1 with TRBJ1-1, with a tentative D call TRBD1 (6 bases). This CDR3 is built from 11 residues. V lost 6 bases to trimming and J lost 5 bases, with 8 bases between them. The V gene's germline CDR1 is SGHRS and CDR2 YFSETQ. The DNA for the CDR3 is TGCGCCAGCATACAGGGAACTGAAGCTTTCTTT. Its translation is CASIQGTEAFF.

This chain joins TRBV29-1 and TRBJ2-3; 8 nucleotides agree with TRBD1. The germline CDR1 and CDR2 sequences are SQVTM and ANQGSEA. J lost 4 bases, V lost 5 bases, and 11 bases had no gene match. This CDR3 is 15 amino acids long. Here the CDR3 reads CSVLGAGGTADTQYF. Written as DNA, the CDR3 is TGCAGCGTTTTGGGGGCAGGGGGCACCGCAGATACGCAGTATTTT.

There are many counts of this clonotype. V gene TRBV7-9 combines with J gene TRBJ1-2; possibly TRBD1 for D (6 bases). V lost 7 bases to trimming and J lost 1 base, with 19 bases between them. CDR1 is SEHNR, CDR2 FQNEAQ, per germline (reference sequence). CDR3 size: 16 residues. CDR3 coding DNA: TGTGCCAGCACCCATGAAACAGGGACCTTTAACTATGGCTACACCTTC. It encodes CASTHETGTFNYGYTF.

This clonotype has just a few counts. The chain uses TRBV12-3 or TRBV12-4 and TRBJ1-5, with 11 bases aligning to TRBD1. The J segment lost 5 bases and the V segment lost 1 base, leaving 7 bases of the junction unmatched. This CDR3 is built from 17 residues. The CDR3 DNA reads TGTGCCAGCAGTTTAGAGAGGACAGGGGGCGGGGATCAGCCCCAGCATTTT. As protein: CASSLERTGGGDQPQHF.

This clonotype has only a few counts. V and J are TRBV7-2 and TRBJ2-3; D may be TRBD1 (6 bases). Per germline, CDR1 SGHTA and CDR2 FQGNSA. V lost 5 bases to trimming and J lost 3 bases, with 9 bases between them. The length of the CDR3 is 13 residues. CDR3 region: CASSKTGTDTQYF. For the CDR3, the DNA is TGTGCCAGCAGCAAAACAGGGACAGATACGCAGTATTTT.

The rearrangement links TRBV29-1 to TRBJ1-1, with D possibly TRBD1 on 5 matching bases. The germline V and J ends were trimmed by 6 bases and 4 bases, with 15 bases remaining between them. The CDR3 extends over 13 amino acids. Germline CDR1 and CDR2: SQVTM and ANQGSEA. The CDR3 region is CSVVGAGFTEAFF. CDR3 DNA sequence: TGCAGCGTGGTCGGGGCAGGGTTCACTGAAGCTTTCTTT. The complete variable domain, with remaining parts taken from reference TRBV29-1 and TRBJ1-1, reads SAVISQKPSRDICQRGTSLTIQCQVDSQVTMMFWYRQQPGQSLTLIATANQGSEATYESGFVIDKFPISRPNLTFSTLTVSNMSPEDSSIYLCSVVGAGFTEAFFGQGTRLTVV.

As to this clonotype: A much larger clone is a single base away; this may be a read error. The genes are TRBV10-3 and TRBJ1-5, with D tentatively TRBD1 (5 bases). Germline V lookup: CDR1 ENHRY, CDR2 SYGVKD. This CDR3 has 13 amino acids. With 5 bases removed from V and 3 bases from J, the gap between germline ends came to 8 bases. The CDR3: CAISPGNNQPQHF. In DNA, the CDR3 is TGTGCCATCAGTCCAGGGAACAATCAGCCCCAGCATTTT.

The chain employs TRBV24-1 and TRBJ2-7; no definite D call. Per the germline V gene, CDR1 is KGHDR and CDR2 is SFDVKD. This CDR3 spans 12 amino acids. V was trimmed by 8 bases and J by 10 bases, leaving 17 bases between them. The CDR3 region has the DNA TGTGCCACCAAGTTGGGCCCGCCTCACCAGTACTTC. Protein sequence: CATKLGPPHQYF.

The CDR3 coding sequence is TGTGCCAGCAGCCAAGGAGGACTCAGGGACTCTGGAAACACCATATATTTT. Protein product: CASSQGGLRDSGNTIYF. V usage is TRBV4-2 and J usage is TRBJ1-3, with D perhaps TRBD1 (5 bases). From germline, CDR1 is LGHNA and CDR2 YNFKEQ. V was cut by 1 base and J by 0 bases, with 13 bases left in between. CDR3 length: 17 residues.

V gene TRBV19 combines with J gene TRBJ1-6, with 7 bases identical to TRBD1. The CDR3 loop spans 15 amino acids. The J segment lost 7 bases and the V segment lost 3 bases, leaving 6 bases of the junction unmatched. Germline CDR1 reads LNHDA; CDR2 reads SQIVND (reference sequence). The CDR3 DNA sequence: TGTGCCAGTAGTATCAAGGGGACAGACAATTCACCCCTCCACTTT. This translates into CASSIKGTDNSPLHF.

The chain joins TRBV4-1 to TRBJ2-5, with no clear D. V lost 1 base and J 7 bases, leaving 10 bases between the germline ends. CDR3 length: 13 residues. CDR1 and CDR2 (germline): MGHRA, YSYEKL. The CDR3 here is CASSQALSWTQYF. The CDR3 DNA reads as TGCGCCAGCAGCCAAGCCTTGTCGTGGACCCAGTACTTC.

This clonotype was seen more than once but under ten times. This sequence joins TRBV10-3 and TRBJ2-5; TRBD1 matches at 9 bases. The germline CDR1 and CDR2 sequences are ENHRY and SYGVKD. V lost 2 bases to trimming and J lost 0 bases; unmatched junction nucleotides: 1. CDR3 length: 15 amino acids. The CDR3: CAISEGQGYQETQYF. The CDR3 DNA follows: TGTGCCATCAGTGAGGGACAGGGGTACCAAGAGACCCAGTACTTC.

This clonotype was counted at least ten times. The rearrangement uses TRBV4-3 and TRBJ2-2; TRBD2 might be the D (6 bases). CDR3 length: 17 residues. Per the germline V gene, CDR1 is LGHNA and CDR2 is YSLEER. V was clipped by 1 base and J by 2 bases, with 14 bases between them. The CDR3 sequence is CASSQVGPGDNTGELFF. Here the CDR3 DNA reads TGCGCCAGCAGCCAAGTAGGGCCGGGAGACAACACCGGGGAGCTGTTTTTT.

This clonotype is classed as medium-sized. The gene calls are TRBV29-1 and TRBJ2-1; no clear D gene. The CDR3 spans 11 residues. The germline V gene encodes CDR1 SQVTM and CDR2 ANQGSEA. Trimming stripped 5 bases from V and 2 bases from J, with 4 bases between. CDR3 amino acids: CSVIAYNEQFF. CDR3 in DNA: TGCAGCGTTATCGCCTACAATGAGCAGTTCTTC.

This clonotype was observed at least ten times. This chain uses TRBV12-5 with TRBJ2-3; D gene uncertain. Germline V gene data show CDR1 as LGHNT and CDR2 as FRNRAP. This CDR3 region has 14 residues. The germline V and J ends were trimmed by 3 bases and 2 bases, with 9 bases remaining between them. The CDR3 here is CASGFVTYTDTQYF. In nucleotides, the CDR3 is TGTGCTAGTGGTTTTGTTACCTACACAGATACGCAGTATTTT.

The chain joins TRBV10-3 to TRBJ1-2; D unresolved. The CDR3 is 13 residues long. The germline V and J ends were trimmed by 9 bases and 3 bases, with 14 bases remaining between them. CDR1 is ENHRY, CDR2 SYGVKD, per germline. CDR3 nucleotide sequence: TGTGCCATTCCTAGGAGGACGGACTATGGCTACACCTTC. Translated: CAIPRRTDYGYTF.

This rearrangement joins TRBV11-2 to TRBJ2-1, with TRBD2 matching over 12 bases. This CDR3 contains 14 residues. Germline trimming cut 3 bases from V and 10 bases from J; bases unmatched to any gene: 4. CDR1 is SGHAT and CDR2 is FQNNGV in the germline V gene. Here the CDR3 DNA reads TGTGCCAGCAGCTTCGGACTAGCGGGGTACGAGCAGTTCTTC. Its protein product is CASSFGLAGYEQFF.

This clonotype showed up just a few times. A much larger clone differs by one base, so this may be a read error. The CDR3 ends on some other residue instead of the conserved phenylalanine or tryptophan, so this is likely a read error. The genes are TRBV5-1 and TRBJ1-2; 8 bases match TRBD1. The CDR3 is made up of 14 amino acids. CDR1 is SGHRS and CDR2 is YFSETQ in the germline V gene. The J segment lost 7 bases and the V segment lost 4 bases, leaving 9 bases of the junction unmatched. CDR3 region: CASSASQGAGGYTL. Written as DNA, the CDR3 is TGCGCCAGCAGCGCATCGCAGGGGGCAGGTGGCTACACCCTC.

On this clonotype itself: Just one base apart from a much larger clone, this may be a read error. The V gene is TRBV9, the J gene TRBJ2-1; D is unresolved. The CDR3 length is 15 residues. Germline-derived CDR1 and CDR2 are SGDLS and YYNGEE. The CDR3 here is CASSVGQATYNKQFF. CDR3 bases: TGTGCCAGCAGCGTAGGCCAAGCCACTTACAATAAGCAGTTCTTC.

The gene calls are TRBV7-9 and TRBJ2-7; perhaps TRBD1 as D (5 bases). Germline V gene sequence: CDR1 SEHNR, CDR2 FQNEAQ (reference sequence). V lost 5 bases and J 0 bases, leaving 11 bases between the germline ends. This CDR3 has 14 amino acids. The chain's CDR3 is CASSRTGDSYEQYF. CDR3 in DNA: TGTGCCAGCAGCCGAACAGGCGACTCCTACGAGCAGTACTTC. Looking up the rest from reference TRBV7-9 and TRBJ2-7 gives the full variable domain: DTGVSQNPRHKITKRGQNVTFRCDPISEHNRLYWYRQTLGQGPEFLTYFQNEAQLEKSRLLSDRFSAERPKGSFSTLEIQRTEQGDSAMYLCASSRTGDSYEQYFGPGTRLTVT.

The chain has TRBV7-2 and TRBJ1-4; perhaps TRBD1 as D (6 bases). V lost 2 bases and J 8 bases, leaving 12 bases between the germline ends. Germline V gene sequence: CDR1 SGHTA, CDR2 FQGNSA. The CDR3 consists of 14 residues. This CDR3 reads CASSLQGHSEKLFF. The CDR3 region has the DNA TGTGCCAGCAGCTTACAGGGACACTCCGAAAAACTGTTTTTT.